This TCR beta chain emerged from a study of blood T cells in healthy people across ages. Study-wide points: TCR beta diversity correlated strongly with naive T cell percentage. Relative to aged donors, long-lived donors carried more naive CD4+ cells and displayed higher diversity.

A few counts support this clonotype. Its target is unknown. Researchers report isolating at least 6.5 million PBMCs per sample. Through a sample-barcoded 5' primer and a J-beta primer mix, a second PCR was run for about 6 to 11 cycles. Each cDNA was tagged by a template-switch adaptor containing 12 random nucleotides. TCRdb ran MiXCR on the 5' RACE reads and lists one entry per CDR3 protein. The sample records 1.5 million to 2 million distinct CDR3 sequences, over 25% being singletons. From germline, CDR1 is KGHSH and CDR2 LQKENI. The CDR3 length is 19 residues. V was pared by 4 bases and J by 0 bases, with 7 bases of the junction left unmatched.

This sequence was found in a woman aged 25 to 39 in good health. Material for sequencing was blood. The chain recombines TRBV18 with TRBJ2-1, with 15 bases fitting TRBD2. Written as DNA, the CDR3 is TGTGCCAGCTCACGCCCGGGACTAGCGGGAGGAAGCTCCTACAATGAGCAGTTCTTC. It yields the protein CASSRPGLAGGSSYNEQFF.